This T cell receptor beta chain stems from a study of T cells in Graves' hyperthyroidism and ophthalmopathy. General study points: Ophthalmopathy cases were set apart from stable hyperthyroidism by a 13 V-J model.

RNA transcripts provided the source from which TCR beta CDR3 regions were amplified. A set of HTBI primers served as the primers for a first-round RT-PCR of the TCR CDR3. TCRdb re-derived calls from the multiplex PCR reads in MiXCR, one entry per CDR3 protein. Among some 500,000 distinct CDR3 sequences listed, roughly 16% were seen once. Notes on this clonotype: Its matching antigen is unknown.

Exclusion of patients followed from uncontrolled infection, other autoimmune disease, pregnancy or lactation. Fresh 10 ml peripheral blood yielded PBMCs. The CDR3 totals 14 residues. Germline V gene data show CDR1 as SNHLY and CDR2 as FYNNEI. V dropped 6 bases and J dropped 6; count of bases not matched to a gene: 9. The chain has TRBV2 and TRBJ1-2; 8 bases are shared with TRBD1. The source of this sequence is a woman aged 25 to 39 with Graves' ophthalmopathy. The specimen sequenced was blood. CDR3 sequence: CASRARTGLDGYTF. The CDR3 DNA follows: TGTGCCAGCAGGGCCCGGACAGGGTTGGATGGCTACACCTTC.